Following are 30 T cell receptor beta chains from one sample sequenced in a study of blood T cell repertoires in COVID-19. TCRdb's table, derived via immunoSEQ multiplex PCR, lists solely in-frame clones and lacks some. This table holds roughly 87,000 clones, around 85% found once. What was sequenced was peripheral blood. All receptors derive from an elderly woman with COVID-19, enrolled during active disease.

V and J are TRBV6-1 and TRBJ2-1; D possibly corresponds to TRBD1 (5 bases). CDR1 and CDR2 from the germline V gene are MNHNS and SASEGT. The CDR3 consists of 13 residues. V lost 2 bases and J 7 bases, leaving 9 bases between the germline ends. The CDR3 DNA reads TGTGCCAGCAGTGAAAGGGGTGCAAATGAGCAGTTCTTC. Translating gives CASSERGANEQFF.

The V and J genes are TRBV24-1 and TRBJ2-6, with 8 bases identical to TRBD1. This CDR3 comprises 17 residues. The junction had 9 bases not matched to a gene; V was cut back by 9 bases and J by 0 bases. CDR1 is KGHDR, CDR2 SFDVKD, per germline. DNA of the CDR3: TGTGCCACCGAAAATTGGACAGGGAGCTCTGGGGCCAACGTCCTGACTTTC. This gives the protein CATENWTGSSGANVLTF.

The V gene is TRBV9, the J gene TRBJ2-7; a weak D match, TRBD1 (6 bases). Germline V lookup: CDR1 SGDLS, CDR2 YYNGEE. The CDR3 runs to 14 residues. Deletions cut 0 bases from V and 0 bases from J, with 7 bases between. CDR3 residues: CASSVAQGSYEQYF. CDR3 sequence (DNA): TGTGCCAGCAGCGTAGCACAGGGCTCCTACGAGCAGTACTTC.

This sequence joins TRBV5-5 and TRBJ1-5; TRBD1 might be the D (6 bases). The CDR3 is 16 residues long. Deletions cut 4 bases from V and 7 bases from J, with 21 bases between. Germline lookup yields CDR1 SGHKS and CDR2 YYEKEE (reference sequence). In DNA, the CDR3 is TGTGCCAGCAGCCCGGTGACAGGCCCAGGCGGACAGCCCCAGCATTTT. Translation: CASSPVTGPGGQPQHF.

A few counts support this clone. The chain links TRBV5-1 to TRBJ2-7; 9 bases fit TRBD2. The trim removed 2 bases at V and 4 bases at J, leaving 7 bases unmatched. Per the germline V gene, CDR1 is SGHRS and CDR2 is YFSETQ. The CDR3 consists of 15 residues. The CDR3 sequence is CASSFQGGRGYEQYF. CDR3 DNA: TGCGCCAGCAGCTTTCAAGGCGGGAGGGGGTACGAGCAGTACTTC.

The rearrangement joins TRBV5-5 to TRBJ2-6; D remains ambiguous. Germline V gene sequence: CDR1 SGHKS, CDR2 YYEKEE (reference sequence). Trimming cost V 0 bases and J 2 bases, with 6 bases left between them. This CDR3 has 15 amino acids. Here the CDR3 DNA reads TGTGCCAGCAGCTTGGTACAACCTGGGGCCAACGTCCTGACTTTC. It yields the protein CASSLVQPGANVLTF. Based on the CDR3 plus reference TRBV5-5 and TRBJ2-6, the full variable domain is DAGVTQSPTHLIKTRGQQVTLRCSPISGHKSVSWYQQVLGQGPQFIFQYYEKEERGRGNFPDRFSARQFPNYSSELNVNALLLGDSALYLCASSLVQPGANVLTFGAGSRLTVL.

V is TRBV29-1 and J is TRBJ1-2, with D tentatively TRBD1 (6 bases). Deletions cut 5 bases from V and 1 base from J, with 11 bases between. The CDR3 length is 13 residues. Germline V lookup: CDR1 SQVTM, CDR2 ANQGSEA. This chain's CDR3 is CSVTGKLNYGYTF. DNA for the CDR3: TGCAGCGTTACAGGGAAACTTAACTATGGCTACACCTTC.

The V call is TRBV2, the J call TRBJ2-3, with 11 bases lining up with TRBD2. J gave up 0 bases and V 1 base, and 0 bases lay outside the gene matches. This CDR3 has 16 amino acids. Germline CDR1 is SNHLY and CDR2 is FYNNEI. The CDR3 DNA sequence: TGTGCCAGCAGTGAAGGACTAGCGGGGAGCACAGATACGCAGTATTTT. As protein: CASSEGLAGSTDTQYF. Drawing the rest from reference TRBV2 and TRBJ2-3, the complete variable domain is EPEVTQTPSHQVTQMGQEVILRCVPISNHLYFYWYRQILGQKVEFLVSFYNNEISEKSEIFDDQFSVERPDGSNFTLKIRSTKLEDSAMYFCASSEGLAGSTDTQYFGPGTRLTVL.

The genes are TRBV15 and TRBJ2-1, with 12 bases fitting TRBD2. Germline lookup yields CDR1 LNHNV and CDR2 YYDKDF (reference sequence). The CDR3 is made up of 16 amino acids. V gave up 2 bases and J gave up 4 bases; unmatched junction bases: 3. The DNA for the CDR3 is TGTGCCACCAGCAGACTGACTAGCGGGAGATACAATGAGCAGTTCTTC. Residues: CATSRLTSGRYNEQFF. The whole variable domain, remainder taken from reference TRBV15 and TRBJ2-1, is DAMVIQNPRYQVTQFGKPVTLSCSQTLNHNVMYWYQQKSSQAPKLLFHYYDKDFNNEADTPDNFQSRRPNTSFCFLDIRSPGLGDTAMYLCATSRLTSGRYNEQFFGPGTRLTVL.

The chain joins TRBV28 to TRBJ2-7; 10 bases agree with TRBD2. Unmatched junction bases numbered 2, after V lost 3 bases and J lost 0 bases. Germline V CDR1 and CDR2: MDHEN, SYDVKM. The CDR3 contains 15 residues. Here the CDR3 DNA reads TGTGCCAGCAGTTTGGCTAGCGGGAGCTCCTACGAGCAGTACTTC. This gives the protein CASSLASGSSYEQYF. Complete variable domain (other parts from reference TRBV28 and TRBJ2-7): DVKVTQSSRYLVKRTGEKVFLECVQDMDHENMFWYRQDPGLGLRLIYFSYDVKMKEKGDIPEGYSVSREKKERFSLILESASTNQTSMYLCASSLASGSSYEQYFGPGTRLTVT.

Here the CDR3 reads CASSLWGRSGAPGYTF. DNA of the CDR3: TGTGCCAGCAGCTTGTGGGGAAGGTCAGGGGCGCCTGGCTACACCTTC. V usage is TRBV5-5 and J usage is TRBJ1-2; D may be TRBD1 (6 bases). Trimming removed 1 base at V and 7 bases at J, with 20 bases between. Germline-derived CDR1 and CDR2 are SGHKS and YYEKEE (reference sequence). The CDR3 consists of 16 residues.

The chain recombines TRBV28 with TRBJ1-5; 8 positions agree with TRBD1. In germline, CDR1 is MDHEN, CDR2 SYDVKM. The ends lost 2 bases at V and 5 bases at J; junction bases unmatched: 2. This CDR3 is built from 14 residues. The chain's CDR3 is CASSLEQGDQPQHF. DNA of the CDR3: TGTGCCAGCAGTTTAGAACAGGGGGATCAGCCCCAGCATTTT.

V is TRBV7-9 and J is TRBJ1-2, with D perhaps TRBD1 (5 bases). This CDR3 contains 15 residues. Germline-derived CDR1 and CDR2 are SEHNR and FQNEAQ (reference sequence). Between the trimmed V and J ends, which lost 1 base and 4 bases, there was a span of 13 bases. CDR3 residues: CASSLVRQGRYGYTF. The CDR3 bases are TGTGCCAGCAGCTTAGTCCGGCAGGGTCGCTATGGCTACACCTTC.

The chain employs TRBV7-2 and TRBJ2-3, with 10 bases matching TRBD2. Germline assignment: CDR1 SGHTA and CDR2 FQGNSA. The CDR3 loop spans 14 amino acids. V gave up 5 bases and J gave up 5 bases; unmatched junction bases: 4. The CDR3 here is CASSDRTSGDTQYF. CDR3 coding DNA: TGTGCCAGCAGCGACCGGACTAGCGGAGATACGCAGTATTTT.

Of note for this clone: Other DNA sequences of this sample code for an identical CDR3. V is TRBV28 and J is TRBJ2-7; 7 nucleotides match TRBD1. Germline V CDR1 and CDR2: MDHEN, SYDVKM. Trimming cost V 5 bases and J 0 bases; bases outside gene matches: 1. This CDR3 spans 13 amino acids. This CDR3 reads CASSRDSSYEQYF. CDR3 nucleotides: TGTGCCAGCAGTAGGGACAGCTCCTACGAGCAGTACTTC. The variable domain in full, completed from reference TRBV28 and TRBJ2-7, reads DVKVTQSSRYLVKRTGEKVFLECVQDMDHENMFWYRQDPGLGLRLIYFSYDVKMKEKGDIPEGYSVSREKKERFSLILESASTNQTSMYLCASSRDSSYEQYFGPGTRLTVT.

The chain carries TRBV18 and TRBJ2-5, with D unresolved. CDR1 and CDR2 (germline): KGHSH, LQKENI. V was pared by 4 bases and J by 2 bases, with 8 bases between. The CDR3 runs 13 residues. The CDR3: CASSQNSQETQYF. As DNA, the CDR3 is TGTGCCAGCTCACAGAACTCACAAGAGACCCAGTACTTC. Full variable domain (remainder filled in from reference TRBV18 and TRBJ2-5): NAGVMQNPRHLVRRRGQEARLRCSPMKGHSHVYWYRQLPEEGLKFMVYLQKENIIDESGMPKERFSAEFPKEGPSILRIQQVVRGDSAAYFCASSQNSQETQYFGPGTRLLVL.

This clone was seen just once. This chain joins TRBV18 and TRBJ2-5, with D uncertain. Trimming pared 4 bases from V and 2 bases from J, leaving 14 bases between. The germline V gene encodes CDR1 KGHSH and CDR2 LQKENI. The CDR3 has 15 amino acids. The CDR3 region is CASSLTHTPQETQYF. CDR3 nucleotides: TGTGCCAGCTCACTGACTCACACACCACAAGAGACCCAGTACTTC.

The CDR3 nucleotides are TGTGCCAGCAGTTACTATGTCGGGGGCACAGATACGCAGTATTTT. It codes for CASSYYVGGTDTQYF. The J gene is TRBJ2-3, the V gene TRBV6-5; D might be TRBD2 (5 bases). Germline V gives CDR1 MNHEY, CDR2 SVGAGI. The CDR3 contains 15 residues. Trimming left V 1 base short and J 1 base short, with 9 bases between.

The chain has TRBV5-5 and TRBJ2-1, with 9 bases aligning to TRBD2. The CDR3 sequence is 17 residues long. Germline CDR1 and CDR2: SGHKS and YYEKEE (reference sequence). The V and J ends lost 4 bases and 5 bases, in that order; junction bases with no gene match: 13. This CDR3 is CASSPQLALAGNNEQFF. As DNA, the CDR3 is TGTGCCAGCAGCCCCCAGCTCGCGCTAGCGGGGAACAATGAGCAGTTCTTC.

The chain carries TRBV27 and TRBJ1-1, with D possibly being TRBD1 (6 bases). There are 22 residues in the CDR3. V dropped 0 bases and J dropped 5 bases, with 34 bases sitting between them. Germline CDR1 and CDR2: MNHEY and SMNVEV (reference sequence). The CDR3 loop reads CASSLSVGFPGQQGPLGTEAFF. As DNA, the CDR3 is TGTGCCAGCAGTTTATCGGTAGGGTTTCCGGGACAACAGGGACCCCTGGGAACTGAAGCTTTCTTT.

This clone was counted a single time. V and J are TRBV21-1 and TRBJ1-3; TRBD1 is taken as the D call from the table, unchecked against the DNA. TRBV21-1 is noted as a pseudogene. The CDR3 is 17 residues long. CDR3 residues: CASSKEWGPPGGNTIYF. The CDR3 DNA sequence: TGTGCCAGCAGCAAAGAGTGGGGCCCGCCGGGTGGAAACACCATATATTTT.

The CDR3 is CASSPLGQAQETQYF. The CDR3, as DNA: TGTGCCAGCTCACCACTGGGACAGGCTCAAGAGACCCAGTACTTC. The V gene is TRBV18, the J gene TRBJ2-5, with 8 nucleotides matching TRBD1. The CDR3 has 15 amino acids. Germline CDR1 reads KGHSH; CDR2 reads LQKENI. Losses at the gene ends were 1 base for V and 2 bases for J; bases not matched to a gene: 3.

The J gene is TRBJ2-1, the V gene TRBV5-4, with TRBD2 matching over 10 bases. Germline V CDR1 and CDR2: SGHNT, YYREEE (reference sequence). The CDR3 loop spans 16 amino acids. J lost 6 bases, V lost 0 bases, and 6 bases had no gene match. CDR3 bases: TGTGCCAGCAGCTTGGACCTAGCGGGGGCCCTCAATGAGCAGTTCTTC. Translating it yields CASSLDLAGALNEQFF. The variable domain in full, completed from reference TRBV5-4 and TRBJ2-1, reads ETGVTQSPTHLIKTRGQQVTLRCSSQSGHNTVSWYQQALGQGPQFIFQYYREEENGRGNFPPRFSGLQFPNYSSELNVNALELDDSALYLCASSLDLAGALNEQFFGPGTRLTVL.

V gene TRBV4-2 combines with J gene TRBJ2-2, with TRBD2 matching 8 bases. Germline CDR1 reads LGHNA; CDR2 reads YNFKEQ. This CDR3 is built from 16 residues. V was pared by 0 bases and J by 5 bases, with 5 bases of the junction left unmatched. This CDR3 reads CASSQDWAGGTGELFF. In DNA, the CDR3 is TGTGCCAGCAGCCAAGATTGGGCGGGGGGAACCGGGGAGCTGTTTTTT.

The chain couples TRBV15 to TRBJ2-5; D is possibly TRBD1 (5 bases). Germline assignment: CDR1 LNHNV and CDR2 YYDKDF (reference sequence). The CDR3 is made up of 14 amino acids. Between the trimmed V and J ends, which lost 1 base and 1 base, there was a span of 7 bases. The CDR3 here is CATSRGQSQETQYF. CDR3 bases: TGTGCCACCAGCAGAGGACAGTCCCAAGAGACCCAGTACTTC.

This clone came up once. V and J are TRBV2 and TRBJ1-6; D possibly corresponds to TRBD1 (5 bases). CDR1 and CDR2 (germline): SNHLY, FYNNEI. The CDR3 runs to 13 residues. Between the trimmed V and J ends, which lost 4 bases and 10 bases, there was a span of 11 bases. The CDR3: CASSVEQGSPLHF. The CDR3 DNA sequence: TGTGCCAGCAGTGTGGAGCAGGGATCACCCCTCCACTTT.

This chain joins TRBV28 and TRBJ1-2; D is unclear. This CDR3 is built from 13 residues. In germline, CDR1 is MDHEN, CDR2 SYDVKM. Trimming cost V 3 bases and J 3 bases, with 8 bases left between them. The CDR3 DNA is TGTGCCAGCAGTTTGCTGCGGCACTATGGCTACACCTTC. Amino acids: CASSLLRHYGYTF.

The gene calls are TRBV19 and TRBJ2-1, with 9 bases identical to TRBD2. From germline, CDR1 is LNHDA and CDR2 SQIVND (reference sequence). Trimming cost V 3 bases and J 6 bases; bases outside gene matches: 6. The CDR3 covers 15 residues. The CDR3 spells CASSIRGLAPNEQFF. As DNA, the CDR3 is TGTGCCAGTAGTATTAGAGGACTAGCGCCCAATGAGCAGTTCTTC.

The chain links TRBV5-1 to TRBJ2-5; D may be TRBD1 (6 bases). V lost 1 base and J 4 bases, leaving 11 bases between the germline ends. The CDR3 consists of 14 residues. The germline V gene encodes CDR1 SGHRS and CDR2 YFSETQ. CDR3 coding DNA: TGCGCCAGCAGCTTGTATACAGGGTCAGAGACCCAGTACTTC. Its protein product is CASSLYTGSETQYF.

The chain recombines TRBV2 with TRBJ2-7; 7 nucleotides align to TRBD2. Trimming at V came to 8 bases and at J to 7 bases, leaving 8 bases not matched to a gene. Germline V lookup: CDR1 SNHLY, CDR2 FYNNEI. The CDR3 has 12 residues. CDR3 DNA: TGTGCCAGCCAATATAGCGGGCGGGAGCAGTACTTC. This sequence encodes CASQYSGREQYF.